This TCR beta chain was sequenced for a study of CD8 T cells in ankylosing spondylitis. Regarding the study as a whole: Ankylosing spondylitis blood appeared to carry a characteristic TCR beta motif of roughly eight highly homologous variants. There was reportedly significant enrichment of clones that were disease-linked in matched ankylosing spondylitis synovial fluid. Within peripheral blood, clones linked to disease were CD8+ and relatively rare.

CDR1 is MNHEY and CDR2 is SVGEGT in the germline V gene. CDR3 length equals 14 residues. V was pared by 4 bases and J by 7 bases, with 6 bases of the junction left unmatched. This clonotype has at least ten counts. Its specificity is not known. A quantitative 5'-RACE method, one with molecular barcodes, was used to make TCR beta libraries. In TCRdb, the 5' RACE reads were re-called with MiXCR into one record per CDR3 protein. The profile covers approximately 520,000 distinct CDR3 sequences, with roughly 5.3% appearing a single time and roughly 3.5% taken by the ten largest. J is TRBJ1-2 and V is TRBV6-2 or TRBV6-3, with 10 bases matching TRBD1. The TCR originated in a male donor with ankylosing spondylitis. Sequencing was performed on blood, either unsorted or a sorted T cell fraction (not recorded which). The CDR3 nucleotides are TGTGCCAGCAGTTCCTGGGGACAGGGGCCTGGCTACACCTTC. This encodes CASSSWGQGPGYTF.